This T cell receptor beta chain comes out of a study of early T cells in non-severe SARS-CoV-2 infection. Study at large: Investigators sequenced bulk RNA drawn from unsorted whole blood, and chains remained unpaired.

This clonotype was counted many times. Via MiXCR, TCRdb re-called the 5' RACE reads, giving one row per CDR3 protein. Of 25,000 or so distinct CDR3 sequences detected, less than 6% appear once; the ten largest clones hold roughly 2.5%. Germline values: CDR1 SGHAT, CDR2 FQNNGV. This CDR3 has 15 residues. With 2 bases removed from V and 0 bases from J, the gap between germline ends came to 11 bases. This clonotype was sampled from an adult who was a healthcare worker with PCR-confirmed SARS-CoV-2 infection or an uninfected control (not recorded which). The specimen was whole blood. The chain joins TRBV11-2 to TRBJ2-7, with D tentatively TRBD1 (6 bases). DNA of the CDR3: TGTGCCAGCAGCTTATTGGGGGACAACTCCTACGAGCAGTACTTC. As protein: CASSLLGDNSYEQYF. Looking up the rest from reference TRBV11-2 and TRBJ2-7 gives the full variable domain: EAGVAQSPRYKIIEKRQSVAFWCNPISGHATLYWYQQILGQGPKLLIQFQNNGVVDDSQLPKDRFSAERLKGVDSTLKIQPAKLEDSAVYLCASSLLGDNSYEQYFGPGTRLTVT.